This T cell receptor beta chain derives from a study of blood T cell repertoires in COVID-19 (dated by TCRdb to about 2020). General notes on the study: Samples from collaborators originated in the United States, Italy and Spain and spanned both the acute and convalescent phases of COVID-19. The prospective study material was composed of cDNA or gDNA derived from T cells, B-cell-depleted T cells, or PBMCs. The dataset comprised deeply sampled blood TCRbeta repertoires from subjects exposed to, actively infected with, or recovered from COVID-19. The repertoires were released in a freely available public database intended as a resource for research on the immune response to SARS-CoV-2. Samples came from the ongoing ImmuneRACE study (first 160 participants) plus 1,254 subjects from 6 global collaborators. Nearly every sample came with metadata listing a de-identified subject ID, COVID-19 status, age in years and sex. Where available, HLA class I and class II types were taken from metadata supplied by the sample provider and were not determined by assay-based typing. Here is what the overall study found, with its caveats: The quantity of clinical and demographic metadata differed by source and by participant and was supplied without curation.

With respect to this clone: Which antigen it targets is not known. No base qualities exist here, and no much larger clone lies one base off it.

Trimming at the junction amounts to 2 bases on V and 5 bases on J, and the germline ends lie 10 bases apart. The CDR3 starts with the cysteine, ends with the phenylalanine, and has 13 residues. Of all the DNA, just the CDR3 is kept, 39 bases in frame from base 1. The germline V gene specifies SGDLS as CDR1 and YYNGEE as CDR2. Whole blood was collected in K2EDTA tubes by collaborating institutions according to the institutions' own protocols. For TCRbeta analysis, collaborators shipped samples in one of three forms: frozen whole blood, isolated PBMCs, or DNA extracted from either of those sample types. TCRbeta CDR3 regions were amplified from genomic DNA using the immunoSEQ Assay, a bias-controlled multiplex PCR. Per the original workflow: Nucleated cell counts per sample were estimated from amplification of reference gene primers within the assay. Sequence reads were collapsed and filtered to measure the absolute abundance of every unique TCRbeta CDR3 rearrangement. For each sample, productive Simpson clonality was calculated as the square root of Simpson's diversity index over productive rearrangements. TCRdb holds this immuneACCESS table with in-frame rearrangements only. Some clones are missing; in checked studies, unresolved V genes explain under half, and the rest has no known cause. The V and J calls and the clone size are those of that table, but D and trimming were determined from the DNA. The sample contains 200,000 to 300,000 clones, approximately 80% of them found a single time. Of the sample, about 9.5% falls within the top ten clones.

The clonotype was recovered from a woman of 80 years or more with acute or convalescent COVID-19. Sequencing was carried out using peripheral blood. The V and J genes are TRBV9 and TRBJ1-1; there is no confident call for the D gene. The CDR3 in this case is CASSVRRGTEAFF. The DNA sequence is as follows: TGTGCCAGCAGCGTGCGGCGGGGAACTGAAGCTTTCTTT.